This section outlines one TCR beta chain sequence together with its context. The antigen remains undetermined. This record belongs to a study of T cells expressing NK-cell markers. TCR beta cDNA was made by 5'RACE template switching with UMIs. TCRdb reprocessed the 5' RACE reads, keeping one entry per CDR3 protein, no DNA. This sample's clone table lists under 600,000 distinct CDR3 sequences. The CDR3 length is 14 residues. CDR1 and CDR2 (germline): SGHRS, YFSETQ. Broader study findings: These clonotypes additionally ranked first within the CD3+CD56-NKG2C+ fraction of four donors.

This clonotype was sampled from a woman between 45 and 65 years old in good health. The specimen was blood T cells: a sorted CD56 or NKG2C T cell subset, CD4+ or CD8+ T cells, or bulk PBMC T cells (not recorded which). The chain combines TRBV5-1 with TRBJ2-7; with no DNA, the TCRdb D assignment of TRBD1 cannot be verified. CDR3 in amino acids: CASSWGGQGEEQYF. Filled out from reference TRBV5-1 and TRBJ2-7, the complete variable domain reads KAGVTQTPRYLIKTRGQQVTLSCSPISGHRSVSWYQQTPGQGLQFLFEYFSETQRNKGNFPGRFSGRQFSNSRSEMNVSTLELGDSALYLCASSWGGQGEEQYFGPGTRLTVT.